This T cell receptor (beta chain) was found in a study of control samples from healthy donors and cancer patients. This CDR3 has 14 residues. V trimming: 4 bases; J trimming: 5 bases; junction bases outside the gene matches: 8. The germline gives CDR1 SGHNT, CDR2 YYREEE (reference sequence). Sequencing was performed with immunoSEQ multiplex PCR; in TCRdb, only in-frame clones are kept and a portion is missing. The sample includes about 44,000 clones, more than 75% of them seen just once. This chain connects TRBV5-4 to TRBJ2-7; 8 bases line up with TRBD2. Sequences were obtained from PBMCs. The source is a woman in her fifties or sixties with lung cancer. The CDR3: CASSPGTRLDEQYF. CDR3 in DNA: TGTGCCAGCAGCCCAGGGACTAGACTTGACGAGCAGTACTTC.